This T cell receptor beta chain was captured in a study of T cell responses to AZD1222 COVID-19 vaccine. Study-level results: Possibly, clonal diversity was underestimated; donors were largely white British and included more females. Following two doses of AZD1222, Spike-specific TCR breadth and depth rose.

The data were produced by immunoSEQ multiplex PCR, yet TCRdb's version contains in-frame clones alone and is incomplete. Altogether around 150,000 clones are present, around 94% being singletons, with the ten largest covering 4% to 5.5%. Germline values: CDR1 MNHEY, CDR2 SMNVEV (reference sequence). V was trimmed by 1 base and J by 6 bases, leaving 7 bases between them. The CDR3 length is 13 residues. On this clone itself: As yet, its antigen is unknown.

The genes are TRBV27 and TRBJ1-5; D is ambiguous. The material sequenced was peripheral blood, taken 28 days after the second AZD1222 dose. The receptor's source is an adult who received the AZD1222 COVID-19 vaccine. For the CDR3, the DNA is TGTGCCAGCAGTTTATACGGTACTCAGCCCCAGCATTTT. Protein sequence: CASSLYGTQPQHF.